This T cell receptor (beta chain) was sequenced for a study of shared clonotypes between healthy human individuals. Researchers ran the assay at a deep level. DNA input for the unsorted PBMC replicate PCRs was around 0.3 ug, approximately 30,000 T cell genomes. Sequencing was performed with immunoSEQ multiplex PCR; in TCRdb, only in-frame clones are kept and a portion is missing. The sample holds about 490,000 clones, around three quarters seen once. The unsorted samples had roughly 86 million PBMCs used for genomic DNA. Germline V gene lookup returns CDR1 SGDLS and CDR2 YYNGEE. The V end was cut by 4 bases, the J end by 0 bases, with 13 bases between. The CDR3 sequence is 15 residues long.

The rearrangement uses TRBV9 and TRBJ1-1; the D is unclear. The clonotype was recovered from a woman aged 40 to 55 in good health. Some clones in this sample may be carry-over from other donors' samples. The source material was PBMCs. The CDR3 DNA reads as TGTGCCAGCAGCCCTATCCCGGGCCTGAACACTGAAGCTTTCTTT. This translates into CASSPIPGLNTEAFF.